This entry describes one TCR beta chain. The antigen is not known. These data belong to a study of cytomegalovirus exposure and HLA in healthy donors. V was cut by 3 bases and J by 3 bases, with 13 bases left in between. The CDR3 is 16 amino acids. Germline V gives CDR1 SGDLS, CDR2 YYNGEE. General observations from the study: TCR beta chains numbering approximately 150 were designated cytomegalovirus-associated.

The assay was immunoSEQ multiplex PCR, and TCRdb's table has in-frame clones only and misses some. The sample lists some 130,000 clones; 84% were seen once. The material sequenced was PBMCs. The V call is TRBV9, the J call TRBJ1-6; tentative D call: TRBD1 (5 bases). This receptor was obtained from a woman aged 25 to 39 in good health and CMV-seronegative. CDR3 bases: TGTGCCAGCAGCGGGGAGGGACTAAACTATAATTCACCCCTCCACTTT. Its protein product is CASSGEGLNYNSPLHF.